These 14 T cell receptor beta chains originate from one sample sequenced in a study of CD8 T cells in ankylosing spondylitis. One entry per CDR3 protein results from TCRdb running MiXCR on the 5' RACE reads. Of a few hundred thousand distinct CDR3 sequences listed, roughly a tenth are singletons. Sequences were obtained from blood, either unsorted or a sorted T cell fraction (not recorded which). The source is a male donor with ankylosing spondylitis or in good health (not recorded which).

This clonotype was counted ten times or more. CDR3 sequence (DNA): TGTGCCACCAGTGATTTAGGAACTAGCGGAAATGAGCAGTTCTTC. Translated: CATSDLGTSGNEQFF. The chain couples TRBV24-1 to TRBJ2-1; 8 bases are shared with TRBD2. After removal of 1 base from V and 7 bases from J, the junction contained 5 bases not matched to a gene. The V gene's germline CDR1 is KGHDR and CDR2 SFDVKD. The CDR3 length is 15 residues.

Points on this clonotype: Since a much larger clone is just one base distant, this may be a read error. The chain has TRBV5-1 and TRBJ2-3; 7 bases agree with TRBD2. V lost 3 bases, J lost 2 bases, and 9 bases stayed unmatched. This CDR3 region has 16 residues. CDR1 and CDR2 from the germline V gene are SGHRS and YFSETQ. The CDR3: CASSYMVGGNTDTQYF. CDR3 sequence (DNA): TGCGCCAGCAGCTACATGGTGGGGGGGAACACAGATACGCAGTATTTT.

This clonotype was found a few times. The chain recombines TRBV20-1 with TRBJ2-4, with D maybe TRBD1 (6 bases). The CDR3 sequence is 14 residues long. V was cut by 3 bases and J by 8 bases, with 17 bases left in between. Germline V lookup: CDR1 DFQATT, CDR2 SNEGSKA (reference sequence). The CDR3 bases are TGCAGTGCTAGGGGGGCGGTCCCGGCTGACATTCAGTACTTC. It specifies CSARGAVPADIQYF.

This clonotype occurred many times. J is TRBJ1-6 and V is TRBV28; TRBD1 agrees at 9 bases. CDR3 length: 15 residues. CDR1 and CDR2 from the germline V gene are MDHEN and SYDVKM. V was pared by 5 bases and J by 10 bases, with 9 bases of the junction left unmatched. CDR3 loop: CASSGGTGLGSPLHF. The CDR3 nucleotides are TGTGCCAGCAGTGGAGGGACAGGGTTAGGATCACCCCTCCACTTT.

J is TRBJ2-1 and V is TRBV19; tentatively, D is TRBD2 (6 bases). CDR3 length: 14 amino acids. Germline CDR1 reads LNHDA; CDR2 reads SQIVND (reference sequence). The V gene lost 9 bases and the J gene lost 5 bases, with 17 bases spanning the gap. The CDR3 sequence is CASSGGYSHNEQFF. CDR3 nucleotides: TGTGCCAGCAGTGGAGGGTATTCCCACAATGAGCAGTTCTTC.

At least ten counts were recorded for this clonotype. V usage is TRBV12-3 or TRBV12-4 and J usage is TRBJ2-3, with 8 bases matching TRBD2. There are 13 residues in the CDR3. The V gene end was trimmed by 6 bases and the J gene end by 6 bases; junction bases not matched to a gene: 5. For the CDR3, the DNA is TGTGCCAGCAGCCCGGGCGGGGGGGATACGCAGTATTTT. This codes for CASSPGGGDTQYF.

This clonotype was observed many times. In DNA, the CDR3 is TGTGCCAGCAGTTTGAGCGGGGGGTCCTACAATGAGCAGTTCTTC. It specifies CASSLSGGSYNEQFF. V gene TRBV12-3 or TRBV12-4 combines with J gene TRBJ2-1; 9 bases agree with TRBD2. Trimming took 3 bases from V and 1 from J; bases not matched to a gene: 1. The CDR3 contains 15 residues.

This clonotype appeared a few times. The rearrangement uses TRBV20-1 and TRBJ2-5, with 8 nucleotides matching TRBD2. Germline CDR1 reads DFQATT; CDR2 reads SNEGSKA (reference sequence). Trimming cost V 8 bases and J 2 bases; bases outside gene matches: 10. The CDR3 spans 14 residues. The CDR3 DNA follows: TGCAGTACATACCAGCGGGGGACTCAAGAGACCCAGTACTTC. As protein: CSTYQRGTQETQYF.

In its sample, this clonotype was seen many times. The chain carries TRBV18 and TRBJ1-5, with 9 bases lining up with TRBD1. The V segment lost 3 bases and the J segment 4 bases; nucleotides outside the gene matches: 7. CDR3 length: 16 amino acids. The V gene's germline CDR1 is KGHSH and CDR2 LQKENI. CDR3 nucleotide sequence: TGTGCCAGCTCACCCGGACAGGGGAAGCAGAATCAGCCCCAGCATTTT. This gives the protein CASSPGQGKQNQPQHF.

This clonotype was counted at least ten times. This sequence joins TRBV5-1 and TRBJ2-2, with D perhaps being TRBD1 or TRBD2 (6 bases each). Per the germline V gene, CDR1 is SGHRS and CDR2 is YFSETQ. This CDR3 spans 15 amino acids. V was clipped by 6 bases and J by 4 bases, with 16 bases between them. The CDR3 bases are TGCGCCAGCATTGAGCTGGGGGGCGTCACCGGGGAGCTGTTTTTT. It codes for CASIELGGVTGELFF.

This clonotype was found a few times. The chain uses TRBV6-5 and TRBJ2-7; 8 bases agree with TRBD1. Germline V gene lookup returns CDR1 MNHEY and CDR2 SVGAGI. This CDR3 contains 17 residues. Trimming removed 7 bases from V and 4 bases from J; junction bases left unmatched: 18. This CDR3 reads CASTSRGLTGGTYEQYF. CDR3 nucleotides: TGTGCCAGCACTTCCCGAGGGCTTACAGGGGGTACATACGAGCAGTACTTC.

In the case of this clonotype: A read error may explain this, as a much larger clone is one base away. The conserved phenylalanine or tryptophan normally closing the CDR3 is absent here, so this likely arose from a read error. The J gene is TRBJ2-7, the V gene TRBV20-1; TRBD2 agrees at 8 bases. Germline trimming cut 3 bases from V and 3 bases from J; bases unmatched to any gene: 10. The CDR3 runs to 15 residues. CDR1 is DFQATT and CDR2 is SNEGSKA in the germline V gene (reference sequence). For the CDR3, the DNA is TGCAGTGCTAGCAGGGGACTAGAGAACGGCTACGAGCAGTACTCC. This gives the protein CSASRGLENGYEQYS.

This clonotype turned up a few times. This chain uses TRBV5-1 with TRBJ2-7; 7 bases match TRBD2. Germline V gene sequence: CDR1 SGHRS, CDR2 YFSETQ. The CDR3 has 16 residues. The junction had 12 bases not matched to a gene; V was cut back by 6 bases and J by 0 bases. The CDR3 here is CASTASGRDRSYEQYF. As DNA, the CDR3 is TGCGCCAGCACCGCCTCGGGGAGGGACCGCTCCTACGAGCAGTACTTC.

This clonotype occurred a few times. The gene calls are TRBV10-3 and TRBJ2-5, with 11 bases lining up with TRBD2. V dropped 8 bases and J dropped 1; count of bases not matched to a gene: 6. Germline lookup yields CDR1 ENHRY and CDR2 SYGVKD. CDR3 size: 15 residues. CDR3 loop: CAIGGLADLQETQYF. CDR3 coding DNA: TGTGCCATCGGGGGACTAGCGGACCTCCAAGAGACCCAGTACTTC.